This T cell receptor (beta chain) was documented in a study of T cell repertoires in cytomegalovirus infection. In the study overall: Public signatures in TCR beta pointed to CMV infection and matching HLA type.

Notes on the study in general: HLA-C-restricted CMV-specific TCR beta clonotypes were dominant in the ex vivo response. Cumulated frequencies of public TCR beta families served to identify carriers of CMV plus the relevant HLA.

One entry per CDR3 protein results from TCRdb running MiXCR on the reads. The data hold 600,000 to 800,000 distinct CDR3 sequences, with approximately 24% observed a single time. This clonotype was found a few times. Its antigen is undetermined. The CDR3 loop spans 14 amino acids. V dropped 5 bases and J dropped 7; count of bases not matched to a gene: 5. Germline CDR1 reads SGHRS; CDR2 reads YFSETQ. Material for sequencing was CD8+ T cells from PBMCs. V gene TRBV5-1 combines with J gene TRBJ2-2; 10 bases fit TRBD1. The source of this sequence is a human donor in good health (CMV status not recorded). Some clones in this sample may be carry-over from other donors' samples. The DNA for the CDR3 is TGCGCCAGCAGTGGGACAGGGGCTGGCGGGGAGCTGTTTTTT. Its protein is CASSGTGAGGELFF.